This T cell receptor (beta chain) was documented in a study of beta chain features in type 1 diabetes. The study, taken as a whole, reports: Since sequencing was performed on cDNA, cells with high TCR expression could be over-represented. Shorter TCRB CDR3s, moderately but significantly so, marked every one of the four CD4+ subsets in Type 1 diabetes patients.

The entirety of the isolated RNA underwent reverse transcription, so expressed TCRB transcripts were sequenced. Data came from immunoSEQ multiplex PCR; TCRdb stores just in-frame clones and leaves some out. Counted here are under 300,000 clones, approximately 10% occurring once; the ten biggest clones make up more than 0.015%. This clone was seen only a few times. Antigen unknown. V was cut by 4 bases and J by 3 bases, with 8 bases left in between. CDR1 is MDHEN, CDR2 SYDVKM, per germline. The CDR3 totals 13 residues. The sample taken for sequencing was naive CD4+ T cells from blood. This TCR was recovered from a man aged 25 to 40 with type 1 diabetes. The chain couples TRBV28 to TRBJ2-3, with D perhaps matching TRBD1 (6 bases). The CDR3 is CASSSGQTDTQYF. CDR3 nucleotides: TGTGCCAGCAGTTCAGGACAGACAGATACGCAGTATTTT.